This T cell receptor (beta chain) was recorded in a study of blood T cells in healthy people across ages. Findings of the study overall: Those diversity estimates obtained from one million T cells were thought to be underestimates. TCR beta diversity correlated strongly with naive T cell percentage.

The V end was cut by 0 bases, the J end by 4 bases, with 7 bases between. Germline V CDR1 and CDR2: SGHAT, FQNNGV. The CDR3 extends over 13 amino acids. Using a J-beta primer mix together with a sample-barcoded 5' primer, a second PCR was run for about 6 to 12 cycles. TCRdb independently ran MiXCR on the 5' RACE reads; one entry per CDR3 protein. The sample contains around 780,000 distinct CDR3 sequences, around a quarter of which appear only once. About this clonotype itself: The antigen is not known.

Every donor gave 8.5 to 10 milliliters of peripheral blood. These data were also filed under a second study, of T cells of mothers and their children. That study reports: Reverse transcription into cDNA received all extracted RNA, at around 1.5 ug per 15 ul.

Sequencing input: blood. The chain has TRBV11-2 and TRBJ2-7, with D hard to call. The clonotype originates from a boy younger than 18 in good health. CDR3 residues: CASSLESRYEQYF. CDR3 DNA sequence: TGTGCCAGCAGCTTAGAGTCCAGATACGAGCAGTACTTC.